The entry below describes one T cell receptor beta chain. The antigen is undetermined. Mismatch with germline at one junction end may stem from a read error. CDR3 length: 16 residues. The germline V gene encodes CDR1 LGHNA and CDR2 YSLEER. The source of the sample is a study of T cell repertoires in cytomegalovirus infection. General study results and limits: CMV-specific TCR beta clonotypes restricted by HLA-C were the ones dominating the ex vivo response. Accumulated public TCR beta family frequency recognized individuals carrying CMV together with the relevant HLA.

Via MiXCR, TCRdb re-called the reads, giving one row per CDR3 protein. The sample includes approximately 180,000 distinct CDR3 sequences, roughly 20% of them seen just once. The clonotype originates from a human donor in good health (CMV status not recorded). Some clones in this sample may be carry-over from other donors' samples. The sequenced sample consisted of PBMCs. The V gene is TRBV4-3, the J gene TRBJ1-1, with a possible D match to TRBD1 (6 bases). CDR3 nucleotides: TGCGACAGCAGCCTCGAATGGACAGCCTTGAACACTGAAGCTTTCTTT. Translating it yields CDSSLEWTALNTEAFF.